This TCR beta chain was identified in a study of T-cell reconstitution after alpha-beta-depleted transplantation in children. In this sample, this clonotype turned up many times. With 2 bases removed from V and 0 bases from J, the gap between germline ends came to 5 bases. This CDR3 has 14 residues. CDR1 is MNHEY and CDR2 is SMNVEV in the germline V gene (reference sequence). Using unique molecular identifiers, the investigators prepared the TCRbeta library. TCRdb reprocessed the PCR reads via MiXCR and lists one record per CDR3 protein. Of about 110,000 distinct CDR3 sequences in the sample, 10% were seen once.

This sequence was found in a human donor who donated a stem cell graft to a child with acute lymphoblastic leukemia. The rearrangement joins TRBV27 to TRBJ2-1; D gene uncertain. The sample here was PBMCs from the stem cell graft donor, taken from the stem cell graft. CDR3 amino acids: CASSLAGSYNEQFF. CDR3 nucleotide sequence: TGTGCCAGCAGTTTAGCAGGCTCCTACAATGAGCAGTTCTTC.